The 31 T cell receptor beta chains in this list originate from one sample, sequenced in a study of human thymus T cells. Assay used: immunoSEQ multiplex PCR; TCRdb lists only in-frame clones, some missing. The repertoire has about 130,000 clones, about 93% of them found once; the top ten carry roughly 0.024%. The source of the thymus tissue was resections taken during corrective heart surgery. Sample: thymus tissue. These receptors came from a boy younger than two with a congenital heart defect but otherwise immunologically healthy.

The CDR3 protein is CASSSGTGGGTEAFF. The CDR3 DNA reads as TGTGCCAGCAGTTCCGGGACAGGGGGCGGTACTGAAGCTTTCTTT. The V and J genes are TRBV6-5 and TRBJ1-1, with 12 bases identical to TRBD1. The CDR3 is 15 amino acids. The V gene's germline CDR1 is MNHEY and CDR2 SVGAGI. The V and J ends lost 4 bases and 5 bases, in that order; junction bases with no gene match: 5.

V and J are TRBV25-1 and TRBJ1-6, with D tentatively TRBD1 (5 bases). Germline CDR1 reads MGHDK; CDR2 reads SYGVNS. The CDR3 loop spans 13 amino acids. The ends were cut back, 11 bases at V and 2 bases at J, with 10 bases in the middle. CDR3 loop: CASKGPYNSPLHF. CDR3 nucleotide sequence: TGTGCCTCTAAGGGGCCCTATAATTCACCCCTCCACTTT.

The CDR3 sequence: CASSNGGSDEQYF. DNA for the CDR3: TGTGCCAGCAGCAACGGGGGGAGTGACGAGCAGTACTTC. V is TRBV7-9 and J is TRBJ2-7; 7 bases are shared with TRBD2. Germline CDR1 SEHNR, CDR2 FQNEAQ (reference sequence). The CDR3 sequence is 13 residues long. Trimming cost V 5 bases and J 5 bases; bases outside gene matches: 6.

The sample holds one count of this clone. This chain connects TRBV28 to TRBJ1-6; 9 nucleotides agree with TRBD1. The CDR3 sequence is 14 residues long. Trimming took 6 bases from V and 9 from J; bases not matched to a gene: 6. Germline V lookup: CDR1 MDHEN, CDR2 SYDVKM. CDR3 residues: CASSPGQGTSPLHF. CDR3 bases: TGTGCCAGCAGCCCGGGACAGGGTACTTCACCCCTCCACTTT.

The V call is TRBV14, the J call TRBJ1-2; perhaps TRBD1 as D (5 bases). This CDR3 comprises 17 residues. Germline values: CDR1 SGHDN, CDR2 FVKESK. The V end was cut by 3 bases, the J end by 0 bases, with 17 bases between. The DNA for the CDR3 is TGTGCCAGCAGCCATGGGAAAGGGGCTGGGCCTAACTATGGCTACACCTTC. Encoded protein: CASSHGKGAGPNYGYTF.

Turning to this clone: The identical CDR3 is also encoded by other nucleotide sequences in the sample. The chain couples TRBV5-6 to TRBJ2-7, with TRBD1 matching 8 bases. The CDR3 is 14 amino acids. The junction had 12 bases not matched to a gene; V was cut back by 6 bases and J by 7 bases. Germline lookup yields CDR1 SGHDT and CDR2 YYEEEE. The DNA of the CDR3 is TGTGCCAGCATCGGGACAGGAGTTACGGGGGAGCAGTACTTC. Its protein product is CASIGTGVTGEQYF.

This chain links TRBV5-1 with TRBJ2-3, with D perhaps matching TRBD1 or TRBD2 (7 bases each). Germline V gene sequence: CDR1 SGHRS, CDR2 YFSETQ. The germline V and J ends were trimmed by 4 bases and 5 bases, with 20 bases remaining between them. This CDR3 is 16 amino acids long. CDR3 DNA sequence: TGCGCCAGCAGCCCCCAGGGGGGGCGAAGGGGAGATACGCAGTATTTT. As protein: CASSPQGGRRGDTQYF.

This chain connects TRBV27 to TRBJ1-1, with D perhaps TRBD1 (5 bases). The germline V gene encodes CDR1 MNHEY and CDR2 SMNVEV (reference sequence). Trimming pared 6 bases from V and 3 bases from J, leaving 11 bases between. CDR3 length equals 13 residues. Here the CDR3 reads CASSQGAYTEAFF. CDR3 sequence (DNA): TGTGCCAGCAGCCAGGGAGCATACACTGAAGCTTTCTTT.

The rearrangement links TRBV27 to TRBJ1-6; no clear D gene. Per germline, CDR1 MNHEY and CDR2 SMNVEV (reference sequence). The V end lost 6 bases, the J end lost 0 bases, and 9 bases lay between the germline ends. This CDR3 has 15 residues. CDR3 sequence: CASRTGSSYNSPLHF. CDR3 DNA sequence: TGTGCCAGCAGAACGGGGAGCTCCTATAATTCACCCCTCCACTTT.

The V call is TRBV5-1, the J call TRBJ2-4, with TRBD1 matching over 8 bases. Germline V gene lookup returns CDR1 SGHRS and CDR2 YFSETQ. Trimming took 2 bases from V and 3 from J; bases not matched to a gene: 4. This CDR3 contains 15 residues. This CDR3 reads CASSFEQGVKNIQYF. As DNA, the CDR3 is TGCGCCAGCAGCTTTGAACAGGGGGTCAAAAACATTCAGTACTTC.

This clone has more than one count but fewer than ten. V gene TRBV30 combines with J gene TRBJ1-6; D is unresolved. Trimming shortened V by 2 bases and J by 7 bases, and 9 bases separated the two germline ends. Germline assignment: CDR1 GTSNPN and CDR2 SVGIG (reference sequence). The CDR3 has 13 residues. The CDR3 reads CAWSTAVNSPLHF. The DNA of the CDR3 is TGTGCCTGGAGTACGGCAGTAAATTCACCCCTCCACTTT.

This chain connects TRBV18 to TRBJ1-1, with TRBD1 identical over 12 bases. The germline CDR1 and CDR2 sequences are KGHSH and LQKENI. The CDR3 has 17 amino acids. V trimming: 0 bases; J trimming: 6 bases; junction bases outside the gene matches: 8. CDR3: CASSPPEGQGARAEAFF. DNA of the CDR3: TGTGCCAGCTCACCACCGGAGGGACAGGGGGCTAGGGCTGAAGCTTTCTTT. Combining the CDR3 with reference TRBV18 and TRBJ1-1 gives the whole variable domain NAGVMQNPRHLVRRRGQEARLRCSPMKGHSHVYWYRQLPEEGLKFMVYLQKENIIDESGMPKERFSAEFPKEGPSILRIQQVVRGDSAAYFCASSPPEGQGARAEAFFGQGTRLTVV.

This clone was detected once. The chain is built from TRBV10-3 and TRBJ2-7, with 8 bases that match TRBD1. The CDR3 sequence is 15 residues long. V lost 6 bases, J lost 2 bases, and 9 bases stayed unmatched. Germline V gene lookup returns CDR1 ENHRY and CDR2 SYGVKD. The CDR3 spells CAIRGGQENPYEQYF. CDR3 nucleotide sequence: TGTGCCATCAGGGGGGGACAGGAGAATCCCTACGAGCAGTACTTC.

Written as DNA, the CDR3 is TGTGCCAACCGGGACAGGTCTAATGAAAAACTGTTTTTT. This sequence encodes CANRDRSNEKLFF. The chain recombines TRBV2 with TRBJ1-4, with 8 bases identical to TRBD1. Germline values: CDR1 SNHLY, CDR2 FYNNEI. V dropped 10 bases and J dropped 3; count of bases not matched to a gene: 4. The CDR3 covers 13 residues. Complete variable domain (other parts from reference TRBV2 and TRBJ1-4): EPEVTQTPSHQVTQMGQEVILRCVPISNHLYFYWYRQILGQKVEFLVSFYNNEISEKSEIFDDQFSVERPDGSNFTLKIRSTKLEDSAMYFCANRDRSNEKLFFGSGTQLSVL.

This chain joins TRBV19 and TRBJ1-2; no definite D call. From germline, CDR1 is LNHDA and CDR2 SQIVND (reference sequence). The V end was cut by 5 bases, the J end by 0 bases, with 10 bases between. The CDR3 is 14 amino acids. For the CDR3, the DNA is TGTGCCAGTAGTCCACGTGCGGCTAACTATGGCTACACCTTC. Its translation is CASSPRAANYGYTF.

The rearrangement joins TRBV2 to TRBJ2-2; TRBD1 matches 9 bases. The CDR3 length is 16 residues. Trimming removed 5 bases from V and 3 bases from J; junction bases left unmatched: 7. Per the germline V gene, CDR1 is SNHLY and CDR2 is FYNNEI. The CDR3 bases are TGTGCCAGCAGTTCTCTCTGGACAGGGGACACCGGGGAGCTGTTTTTT. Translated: CASSSLWTGDTGELFF.

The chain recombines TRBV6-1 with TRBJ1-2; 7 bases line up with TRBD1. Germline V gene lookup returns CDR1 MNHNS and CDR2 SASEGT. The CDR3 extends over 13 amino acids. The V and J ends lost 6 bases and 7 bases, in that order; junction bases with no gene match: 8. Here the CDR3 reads CASSARGEGGYTF. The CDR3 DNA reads TGTGCCAGCAGCGCCAGGGGGGAAGGTGGCTACACCTTC.

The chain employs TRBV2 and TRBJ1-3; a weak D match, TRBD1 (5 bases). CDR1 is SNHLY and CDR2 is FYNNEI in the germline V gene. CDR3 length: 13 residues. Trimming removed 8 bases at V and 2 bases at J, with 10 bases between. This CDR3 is CASWGGTGNTIYF. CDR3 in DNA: TGTGCCAGCTGGGGGGGGACTGGAAACACCATATATTTT.

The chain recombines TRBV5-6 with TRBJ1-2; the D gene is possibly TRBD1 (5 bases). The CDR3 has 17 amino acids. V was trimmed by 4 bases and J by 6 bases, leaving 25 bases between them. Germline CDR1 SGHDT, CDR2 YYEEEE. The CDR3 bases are TGTGCCAGCAGCCCCCGGGACCGGGTGGCTAGGTTGGATGGCTACACCTTC. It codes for CASSPRDRVARLDGYTF.

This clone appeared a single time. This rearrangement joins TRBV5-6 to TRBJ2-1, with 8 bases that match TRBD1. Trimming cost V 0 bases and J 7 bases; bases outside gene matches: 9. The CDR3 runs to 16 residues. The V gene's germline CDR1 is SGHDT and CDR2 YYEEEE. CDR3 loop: CASSLESRGRGNEQFF. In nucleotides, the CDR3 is TGTGCCAGCAGCTTGGAAAGCAGGGGGCGCGGAAATGAGCAGTTCTTC.

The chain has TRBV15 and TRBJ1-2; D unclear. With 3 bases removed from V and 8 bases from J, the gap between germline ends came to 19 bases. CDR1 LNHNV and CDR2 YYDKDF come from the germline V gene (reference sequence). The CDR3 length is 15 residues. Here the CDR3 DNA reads TGTGCCACCAGCAGGGTTTACTCCGAACTTATAGGCTACACCTTC. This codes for CATSRVYSELIGYTF.

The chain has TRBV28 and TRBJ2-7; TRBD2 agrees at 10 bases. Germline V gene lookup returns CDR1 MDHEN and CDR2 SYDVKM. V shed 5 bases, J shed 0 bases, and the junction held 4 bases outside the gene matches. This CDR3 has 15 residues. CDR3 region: CASSPTSGDSYEQYF. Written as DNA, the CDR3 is TGTGCCAGCAGTCCAACTAGCGGGGACTCCTACGAGCAGTACTTC.

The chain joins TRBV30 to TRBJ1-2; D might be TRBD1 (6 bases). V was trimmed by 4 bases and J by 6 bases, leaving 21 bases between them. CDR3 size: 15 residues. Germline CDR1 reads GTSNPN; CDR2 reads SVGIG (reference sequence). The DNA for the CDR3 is TGTGCCTGGACTAGGACAGTCCACAAGGGGAATGGCTACACCTTC. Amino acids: CAWTRTVHKGNGYTF.

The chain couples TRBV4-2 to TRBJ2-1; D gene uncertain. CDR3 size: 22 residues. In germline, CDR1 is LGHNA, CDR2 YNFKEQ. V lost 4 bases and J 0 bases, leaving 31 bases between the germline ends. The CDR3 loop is CASSLTRLGPPASVGSYNEQFF. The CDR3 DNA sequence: TGTGCCAGCAGCCTAACTCGGCTAGGACCTCCCGCTTCGGTGGGCTCCTACAATGAGCAGTTCTTC.

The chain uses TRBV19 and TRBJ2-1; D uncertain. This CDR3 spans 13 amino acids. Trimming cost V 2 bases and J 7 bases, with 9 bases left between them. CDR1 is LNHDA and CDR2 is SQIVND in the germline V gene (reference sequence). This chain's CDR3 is CASSIRPRNEQFF. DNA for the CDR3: TGTGCCAGTAGTATAAGGCCCCGGAATGAGCAGTTCTTC.

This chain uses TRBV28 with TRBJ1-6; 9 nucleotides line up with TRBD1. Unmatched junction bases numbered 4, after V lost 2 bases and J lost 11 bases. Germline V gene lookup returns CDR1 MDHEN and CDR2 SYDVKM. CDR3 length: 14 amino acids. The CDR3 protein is CASSLTGTGPPLHF. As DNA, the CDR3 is TGTGCCAGCAGTTTAACCGGGACAGGGCCACCCCTCCACTTT.

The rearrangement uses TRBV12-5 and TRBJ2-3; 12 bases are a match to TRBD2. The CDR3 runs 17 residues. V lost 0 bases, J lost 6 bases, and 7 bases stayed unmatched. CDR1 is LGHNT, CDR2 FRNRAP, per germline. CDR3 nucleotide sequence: TGTGCTAGTGGTTTGGTCCTAGCGGGGGGGCCGCGGGATACGCAGTATTTT. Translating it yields CASGLVLAGGPRDTQYF.

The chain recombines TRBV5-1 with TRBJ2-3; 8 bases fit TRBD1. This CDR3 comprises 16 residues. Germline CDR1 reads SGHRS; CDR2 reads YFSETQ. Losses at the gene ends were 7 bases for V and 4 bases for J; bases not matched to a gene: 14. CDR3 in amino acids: CASSSSDREWADTQYF. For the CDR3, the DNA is TGCGCCAGCTCATCCTCGGACAGGGAGTGGGCAGATACGCAGTATTTT.

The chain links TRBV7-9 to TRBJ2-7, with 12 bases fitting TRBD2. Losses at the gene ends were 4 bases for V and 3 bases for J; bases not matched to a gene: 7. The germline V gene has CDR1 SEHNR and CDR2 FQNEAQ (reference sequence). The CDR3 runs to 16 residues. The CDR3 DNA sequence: TGTGCCAGCAGCTCCTCTCGACTAGCGGGGGACTACGAGCAGTACTTC. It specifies CASSSSRLAGDYEQYF.

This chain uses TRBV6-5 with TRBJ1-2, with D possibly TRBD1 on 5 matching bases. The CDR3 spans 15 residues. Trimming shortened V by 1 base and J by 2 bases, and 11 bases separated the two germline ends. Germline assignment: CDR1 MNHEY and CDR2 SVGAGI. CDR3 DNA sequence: TGTGCCAGCAGTTACTTCTCGGGACGGAACTATGGCTACACCTTC. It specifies CASSYFSGRNYGYTF.

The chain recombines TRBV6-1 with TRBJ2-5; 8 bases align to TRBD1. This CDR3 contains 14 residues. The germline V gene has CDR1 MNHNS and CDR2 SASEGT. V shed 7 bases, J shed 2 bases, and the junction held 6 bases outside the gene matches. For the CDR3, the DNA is TGTGCCAGCATTAGGACAGGGTCACAAGAGACCCAGTACTTC. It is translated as CASIRTGSQETQYF.